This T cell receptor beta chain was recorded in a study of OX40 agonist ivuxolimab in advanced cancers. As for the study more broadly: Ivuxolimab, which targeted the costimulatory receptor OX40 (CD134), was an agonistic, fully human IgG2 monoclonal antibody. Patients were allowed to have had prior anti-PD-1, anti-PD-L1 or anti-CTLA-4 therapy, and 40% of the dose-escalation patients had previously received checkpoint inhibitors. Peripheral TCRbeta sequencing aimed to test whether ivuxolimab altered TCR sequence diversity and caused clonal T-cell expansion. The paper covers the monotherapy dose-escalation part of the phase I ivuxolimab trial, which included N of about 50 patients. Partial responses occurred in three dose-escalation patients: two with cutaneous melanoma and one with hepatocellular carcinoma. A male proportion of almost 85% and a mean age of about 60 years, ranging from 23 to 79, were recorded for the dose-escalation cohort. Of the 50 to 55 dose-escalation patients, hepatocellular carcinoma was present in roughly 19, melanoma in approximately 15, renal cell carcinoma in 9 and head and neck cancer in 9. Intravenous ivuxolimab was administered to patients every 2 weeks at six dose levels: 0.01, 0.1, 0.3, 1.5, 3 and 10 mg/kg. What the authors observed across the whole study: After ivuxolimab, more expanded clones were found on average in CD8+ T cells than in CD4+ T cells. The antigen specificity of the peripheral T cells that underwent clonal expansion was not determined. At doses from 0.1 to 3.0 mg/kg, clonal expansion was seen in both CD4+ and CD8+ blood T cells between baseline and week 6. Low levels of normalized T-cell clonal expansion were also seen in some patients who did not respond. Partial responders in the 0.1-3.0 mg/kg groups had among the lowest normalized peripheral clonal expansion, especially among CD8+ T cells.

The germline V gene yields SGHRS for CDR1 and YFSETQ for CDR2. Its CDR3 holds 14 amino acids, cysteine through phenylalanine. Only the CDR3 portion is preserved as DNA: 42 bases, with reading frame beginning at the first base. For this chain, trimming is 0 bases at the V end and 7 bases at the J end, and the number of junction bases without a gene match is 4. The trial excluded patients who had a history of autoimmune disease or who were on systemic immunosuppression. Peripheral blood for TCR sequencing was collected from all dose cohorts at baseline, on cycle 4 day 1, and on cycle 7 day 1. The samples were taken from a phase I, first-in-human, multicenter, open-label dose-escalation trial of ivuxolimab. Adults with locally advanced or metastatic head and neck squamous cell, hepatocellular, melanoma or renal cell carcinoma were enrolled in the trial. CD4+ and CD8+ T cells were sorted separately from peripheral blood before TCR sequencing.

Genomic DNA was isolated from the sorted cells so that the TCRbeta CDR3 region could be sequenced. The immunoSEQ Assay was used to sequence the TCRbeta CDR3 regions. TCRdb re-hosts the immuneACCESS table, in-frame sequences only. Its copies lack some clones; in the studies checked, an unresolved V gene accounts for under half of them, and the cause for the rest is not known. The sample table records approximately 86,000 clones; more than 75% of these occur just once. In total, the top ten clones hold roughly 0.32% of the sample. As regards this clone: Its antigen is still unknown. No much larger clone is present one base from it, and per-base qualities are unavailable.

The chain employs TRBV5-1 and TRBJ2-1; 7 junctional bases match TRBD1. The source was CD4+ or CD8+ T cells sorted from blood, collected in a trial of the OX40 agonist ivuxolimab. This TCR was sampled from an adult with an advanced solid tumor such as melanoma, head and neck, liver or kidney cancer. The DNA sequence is TGCGCCAGCAGCTTGGGACAGGGATTAAATGAGCAGTTCTTC. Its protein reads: CASSLGQGLNEQFF.